The text below deals with one T cell receptor (beta chain). The antigen is undetermined. These data come from a study of CXCR3-negative and CXCR3-positive naive CD8 T cells. CDR3 size: 16 residues. Germline assignment: CDR1 SGHRS and CDR2 YFSETQ. Study observations and caveats: Hydrophobicity was higher for TRB CDR3s found in CXCR3-positive naive cells than in CXCR3-negative naive cells. CXCR3 expression dropped partially after cryopreservation, and most assays relied on fresh PBMCs.

The study made its TRB cDNA libraries by 5' RACE, adding UMI labels. TCRdb re-called the 5' RACE reads and shows each CDR3 protein once, DNA omitted. This specimen shows approximately 130,000 distinct CDR3 sequences; the ten leading clones hold over 0.35%. This receptor was identified in a human donor in good health. Some clones in this sample may be carry-over from other donors' samples. V gene TRBV5-1 combines with J gene TRBJ1-2; the D call of TRBD1 rests on TCRdb alone, since no DNA is present to check it. The sequenced sample consisted of naive CXCR3+ CD8+ T cells from blood. Noted subset: CD45RO-CCR7+CD27+CD95- naive CD8+ T cells expressing CXCR3 (TNR3+). The CDR3: CASSLVVGSGIYGYTF.